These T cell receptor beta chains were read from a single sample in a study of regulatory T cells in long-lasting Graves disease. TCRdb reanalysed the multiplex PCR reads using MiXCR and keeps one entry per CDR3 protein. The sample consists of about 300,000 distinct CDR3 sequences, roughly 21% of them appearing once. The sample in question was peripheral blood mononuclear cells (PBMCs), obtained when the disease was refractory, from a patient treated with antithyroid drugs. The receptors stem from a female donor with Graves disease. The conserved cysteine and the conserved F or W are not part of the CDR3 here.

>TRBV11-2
ASTITSGSTTGELF
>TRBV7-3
ASSLTGGTEAF
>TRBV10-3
AISAFTRVGTEAF
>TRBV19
ASSWTGAQETQY
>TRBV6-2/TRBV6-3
ASSRGQGKYNSPIH
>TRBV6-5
ASSYSIRDQETQY
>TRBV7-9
ASSPSLNRGGMTTEAF
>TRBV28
ASSLIQGLGGEAF
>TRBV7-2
ASSLDPSSYEQY
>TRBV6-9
ASSYPGRGGQETQY
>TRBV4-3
ASSQDVQGNYGYT
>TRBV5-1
ASSPIAGGTGELF
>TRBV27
ASSATRTSGSYEQY
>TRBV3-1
ASSPGVPSPLTEAF
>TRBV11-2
ASSTDPGYYYEQY
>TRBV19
ASSPGAVGTEAF
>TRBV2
ASRKTGFGVSGANVLT
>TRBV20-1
SARGQSDTQY
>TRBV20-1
SARAAGALSNQPQH
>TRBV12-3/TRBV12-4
ATGQGFEEKLF
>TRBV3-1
ASSQDLTAEQY
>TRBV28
ASSLGGGGFNQPQH
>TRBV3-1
ASSRGLAGLGETQY
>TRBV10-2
ASRSTGSYGYT
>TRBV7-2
ASSPGTPFQETQY
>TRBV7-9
ASSSGSESYEQY